This T cell receptor (beta chain) was captured by sequencing in a study of shared clonotypes between healthy human individuals (dated by TCRdb to 2018 to 2021). For context, the study as a whole: A couple of women and a few men aged 18 to 49 years were included in the cohort. Per donor, three plates each were used for CD4 naive and CD4 memory, two for CD8 naive, and one for CD8 memory. Blood TCR repertoires of about five healthy adults were deeply sequenced to estimate repertoire size and the extent of clonotype sharing between individuals. Different laboratories and diverse techniques were used to prepare libraries and sequence TCR repertoires, to increase sequencing depth and limit assay-specific biases. Between about 0.9 and 9 billion PBMCs per donor were obtained by leukapheresis.

The donors were healthy, HIV-negative adults who had no recently reported acute infections or vaccinations. All donors were Caucasian adults living in Nashville, Tennessee, USA. CD4+ T cells were enriched by magnetic negative selection, after which naive cells were positively selected on CD45RA and the negative fraction was taken as the memory subset. Blood was collected by leukapheresis, and PBMCs were isolated by Ficoll-Histopaque density gradient centrifugation and then cryopreserved in liquid nitrogen vapor phase. Analytical flow cytometry was used to check the purity and quantity of each magnetically sorted T cell population. Genomic DNA was isolated from every sorted fraction and measured by UV absorbance on a Nanodrop 2000c. Using the deep immunoSEQ assay, TCR CDR3 regions were amplified from genomic DNA by multiplex PCR. For each cell subset, the extracted genomic DNA was distributed evenly across all wells of several immunoSEQ 96-well plates, and each plate served as one replicate. For sorted subsets, 150 to 200 ng genomic DNA, equal to about 30,000 T cell genomes, was loaded into each replicate PCR. The purified libraries were quantified using a Qubit 3.0 fluorometer, sized with a Bioanalyzer 2100, and then quantified again using the KAPA Library Quantification kit. A separate single-read 150-cycle Illumina NextSeq 550 flow cell was used to sequence each immunoSEQ 96-well plate. Under the source paper's analysis protocol: Because the immunoSEQ output included only junctional sequences and no quality scores, the filtering could not be the same as the filtering used for full-length reads. Sequences were annotated with PyIR, a Python wrapper for IgBLAST v1.9, and V/J genes and CDR3 were assigned using IMGT germline references. Reads were removed for weak V/J assignments (E-value above 1e-6), missing CDR3, stop codons, out-of-frame junctions, or ambiguous translated residues. V3J clonotypes were defined by identical inferred V gene, J gene, and CDR3 amino acid sequence. To compute the percentage overlap between repertoires, the number of shared unique clonotypes was divided by the size of the smaller repertoire. Richness of each repertoire was evaluated using RTK rarefaction, the Chao1 estimator, and Recon v2.1 estimates of unobserved clonotypes. OLGA was used to compute generation probabilities for all TCRbeta clonotypes that the gDNA method yielded from several donors. TCRdb took this table from immuneACCESS and kept in-frame rearrangements with V and J called. Such tables lack part of the clones; where checked against another copy, unresolved V genes explain under half of the gap, and the rest is unexplained. V and J calls and clone size are given by that table; D and trimming were obtained from the DNA. Counted in this sample were 550,000 to 700,000 clones; about three quarters of them appeared once. The leading ten clones occupy roughly 2% of the sample.

Points on this clone: Its antigen is not yet known. There are no base qualities to consult, and no much larger clone falls within one base.

Counted from cysteine to phenylalanine, this CDR3 has 14 amino acids. The CDR3 DNA has 42 bases and is translated from base 1. From the germline V gene (reference sequence), CDR1 is MNHEY and CDR2 is SMNVEV. A distance of 17 bases separates the germline ends of V and J, which lose 5 bases and 7 bases respectively. The investigation overall reported the following: Sampling was restricted to blood, and TCR repertoires in tissues likely differ from the TCR repertoires found in blood. The genetic and exposure-history diversity represented was limited by the small number of donors. Even with the large sequencing depth, rarefaction of the sorted-subset datasets indicated that sequencing was incomplete. Clonotypes shared by all four sorted-subset donors showed higher generation probabilities than non-shared clonotypes. Naive subsets generally had larger estimated clonotype richness than memory subsets did. Pairwise subsampling led to the expectation that sequencing depth would affect the degree of clonotype sharing among donors. Across a handful of donors, about 5% of naive CD4, roughly 3.4% of naive CD8, approximately 2.5% of memory CD4, and approximately 0.42% of memory CD8 clonotypes were shared.

The chain couples TRBV27 to TRBJ1-1, and TRBD1 may be the D gene, going by 5 matching bases. This TCR was sampled from a woman between 25 and 40 years old in good health. The sequencing input was memory CD4+ T cells sorted from blood. The sample's cell subset or site label, in plain terms: CD45RA-negative fraction. The CDR3 protein is CASSRHRDPYEAFF. The nucleotide sequence reads TGTGCCAGCAGTCGACACCGGGACCCTTATGAAGCTTTCTTT.